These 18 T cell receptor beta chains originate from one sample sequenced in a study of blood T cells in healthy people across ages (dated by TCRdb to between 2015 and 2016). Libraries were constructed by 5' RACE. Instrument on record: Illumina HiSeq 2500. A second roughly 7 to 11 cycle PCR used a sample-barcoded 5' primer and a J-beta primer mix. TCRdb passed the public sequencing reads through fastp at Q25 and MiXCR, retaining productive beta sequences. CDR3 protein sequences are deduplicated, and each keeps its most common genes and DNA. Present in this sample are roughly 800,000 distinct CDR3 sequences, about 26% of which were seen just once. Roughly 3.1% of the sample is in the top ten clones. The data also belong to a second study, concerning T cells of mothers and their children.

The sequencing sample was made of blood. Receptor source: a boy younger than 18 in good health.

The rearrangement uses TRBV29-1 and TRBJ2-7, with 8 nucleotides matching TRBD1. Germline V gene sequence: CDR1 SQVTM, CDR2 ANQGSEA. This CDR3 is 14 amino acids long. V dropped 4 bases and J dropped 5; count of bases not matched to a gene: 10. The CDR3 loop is CSVAQGARYDEQYF. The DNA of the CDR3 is TGCAGCGTTGCTCAGGGGGCCCGATACGACGAGCAGTACTTC.

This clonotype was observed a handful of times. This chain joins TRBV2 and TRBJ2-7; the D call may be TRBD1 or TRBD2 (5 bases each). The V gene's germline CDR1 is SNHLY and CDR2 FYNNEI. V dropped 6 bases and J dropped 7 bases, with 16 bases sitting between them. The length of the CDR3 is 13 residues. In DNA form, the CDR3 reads TGTGCCAGCAGAAGGGACCGACCGGCGGAGCAGTACTTC. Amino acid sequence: CASRRDRPAEQYF.

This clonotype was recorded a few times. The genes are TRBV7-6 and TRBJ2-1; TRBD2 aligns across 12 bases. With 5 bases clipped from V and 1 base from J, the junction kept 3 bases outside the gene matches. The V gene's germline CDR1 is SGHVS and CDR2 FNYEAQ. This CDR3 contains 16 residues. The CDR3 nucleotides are TGTGCCAGCAGCGGCCTAGCGGGGGGGTCCTACAATGAGCAGTTCTTC. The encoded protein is CASSGLAGGSYNEQFF.

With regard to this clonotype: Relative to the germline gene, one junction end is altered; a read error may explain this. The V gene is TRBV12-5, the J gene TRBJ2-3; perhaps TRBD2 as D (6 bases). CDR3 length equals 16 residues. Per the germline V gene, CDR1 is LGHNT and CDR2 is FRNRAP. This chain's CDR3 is CASGATDSGVVDTQYF. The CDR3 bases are TGTGCCAGTGGGGCGACTGATAGCGGAGTTGTAGATACGCAGTATTTT.

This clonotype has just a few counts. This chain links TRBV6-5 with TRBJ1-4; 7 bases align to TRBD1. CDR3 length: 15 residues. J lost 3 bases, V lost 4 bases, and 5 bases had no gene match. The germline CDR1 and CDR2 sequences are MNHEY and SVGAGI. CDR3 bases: TGTGCCAGCAGTTCCAGACAGGGATCTAATGAAAAACTGTTTTTT. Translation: CASSSRQGSNEKLFF.

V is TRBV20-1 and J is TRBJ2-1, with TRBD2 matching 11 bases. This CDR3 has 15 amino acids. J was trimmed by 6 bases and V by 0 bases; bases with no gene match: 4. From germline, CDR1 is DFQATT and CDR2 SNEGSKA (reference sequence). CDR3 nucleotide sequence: TGCAGTGCTAGAGAACTAGCGGGGGTACTCAATGAGCAGTTCTTC. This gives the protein CSARELAGVLNEQFF.

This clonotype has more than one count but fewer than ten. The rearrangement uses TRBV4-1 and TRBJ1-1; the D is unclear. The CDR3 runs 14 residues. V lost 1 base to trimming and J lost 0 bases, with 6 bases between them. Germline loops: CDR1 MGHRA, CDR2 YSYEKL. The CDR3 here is CASSQGNLNTEAFF. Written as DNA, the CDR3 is TGCGCCAGCAGCCAAGGCAACCTGAACACTGAAGCTTTCTTT.

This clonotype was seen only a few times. In DNA form, the CDR3 reads TGTGCCAGCAGCTTGGAATGGCGGGGGGTATTCAATGAGCAGTTCTTC. The encoded protein is CASSLEWRGVFNEQFF. V and J are TRBV5-6 and TRBJ2-1; TRBD2 matches at 8 bases. The germline V gene encodes CDR1 SGHDT and CDR2 YYEEEE. The junction had 8 bases not matched to a gene; V was cut back by 0 bases and J by 6 bases. There are 16 residues in the CDR3.

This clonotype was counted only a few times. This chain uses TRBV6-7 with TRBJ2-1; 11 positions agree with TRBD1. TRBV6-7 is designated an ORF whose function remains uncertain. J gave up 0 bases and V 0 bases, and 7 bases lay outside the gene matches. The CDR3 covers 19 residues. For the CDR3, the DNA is TGTGCCAGCAGTTACTCCACGGGACAGGGGGGGAGCTCCTACAATGAGCAGTTCTTC. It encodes CASSYSTGQGGSSYNEQFF.

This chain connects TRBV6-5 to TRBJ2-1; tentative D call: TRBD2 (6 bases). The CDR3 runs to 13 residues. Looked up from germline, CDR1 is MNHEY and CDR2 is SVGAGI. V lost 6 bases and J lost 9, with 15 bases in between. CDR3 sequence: CASSSRLGLEQFF. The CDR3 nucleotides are TGTGCCAGCAGCTCCCGACTAGGTCTTGAGCAGTTCTTC.

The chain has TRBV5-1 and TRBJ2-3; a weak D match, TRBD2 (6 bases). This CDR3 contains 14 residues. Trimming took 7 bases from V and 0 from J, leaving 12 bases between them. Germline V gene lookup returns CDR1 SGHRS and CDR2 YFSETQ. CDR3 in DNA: TGCGCCAGCCGAGGACTATCTAGCACAGATACGCAGTATTTT. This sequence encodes CASRGLSSTDTQYF. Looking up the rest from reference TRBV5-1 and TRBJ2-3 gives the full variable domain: KAGVTQTPRYLIKTRGQQVTLSCSPISGHRSVSWYQQTPGQGLQFLFEYFSETQRNKGNFPGRFSGRQFSNSRSEMNVSTLELGDSALYLCASRGLSSTDTQYFGPGTRLTVL.

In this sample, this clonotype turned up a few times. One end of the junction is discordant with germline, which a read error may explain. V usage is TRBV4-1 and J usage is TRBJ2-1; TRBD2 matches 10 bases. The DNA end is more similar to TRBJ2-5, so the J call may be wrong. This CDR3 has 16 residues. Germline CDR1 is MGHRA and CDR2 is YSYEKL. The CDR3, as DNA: TGCGCCAGCAGCCAAGACACTAGCGGGGAACAAGAAACCCAGTACTTC. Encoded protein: CASSQDTSGEQETQYF.

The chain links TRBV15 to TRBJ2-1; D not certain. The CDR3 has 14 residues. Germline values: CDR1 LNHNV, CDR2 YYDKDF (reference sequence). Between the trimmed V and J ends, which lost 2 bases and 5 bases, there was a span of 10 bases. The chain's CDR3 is CATSRNWGDNEQFF. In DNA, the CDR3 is TGTGCCACCAGCAGAAACTGGGGTGACAATGAGCAGTTCTTC.

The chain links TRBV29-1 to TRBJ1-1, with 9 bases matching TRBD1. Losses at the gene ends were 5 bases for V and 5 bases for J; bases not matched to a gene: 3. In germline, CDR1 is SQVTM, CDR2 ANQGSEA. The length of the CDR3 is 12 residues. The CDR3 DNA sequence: TGCAGCGTTAACGACAGGGGGACTGAAGCTTTCTTT. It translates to CSVNDRGTEAFF.

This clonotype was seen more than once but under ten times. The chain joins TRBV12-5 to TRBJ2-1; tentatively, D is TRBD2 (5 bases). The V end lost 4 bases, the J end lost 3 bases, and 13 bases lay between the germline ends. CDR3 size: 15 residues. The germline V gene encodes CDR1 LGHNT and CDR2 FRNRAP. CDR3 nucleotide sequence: TGTGCTAGTGGTTCACCGGGATCCCTCTACAATGAGCAGTTCTTC. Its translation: CASGSPGSLYNEQFF.

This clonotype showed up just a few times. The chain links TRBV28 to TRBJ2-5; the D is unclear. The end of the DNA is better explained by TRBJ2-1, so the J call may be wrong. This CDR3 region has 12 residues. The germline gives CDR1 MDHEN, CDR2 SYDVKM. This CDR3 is CASSLRFEEQFF. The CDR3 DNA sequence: TGTGCCAGCAGTTTACGATTCGAAGAGCAGTTCTTC.

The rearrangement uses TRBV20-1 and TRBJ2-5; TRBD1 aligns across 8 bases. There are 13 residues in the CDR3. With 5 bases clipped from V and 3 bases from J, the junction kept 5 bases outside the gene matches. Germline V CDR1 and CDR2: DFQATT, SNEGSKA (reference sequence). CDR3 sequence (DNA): TGCAGTGCTCAGGACAGGGTAAAAGAGACCCAGTACTTC. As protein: CSAQDRVKETQYF.

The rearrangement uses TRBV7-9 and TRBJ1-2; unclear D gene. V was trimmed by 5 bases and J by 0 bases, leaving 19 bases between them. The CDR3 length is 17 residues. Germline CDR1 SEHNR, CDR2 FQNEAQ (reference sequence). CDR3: CASSPPSGGLPNYGYTF. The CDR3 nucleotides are TGTGCCAGCAGCCCACCTTCCGGCGGGCTTCCTAACTATGGCTACACCTTC.